This TCR beta chain was recorded in a study of shared clonotypes between healthy human individuals. Clones were sequenced by immunoSEQ multiplex PCR, and TCRdb holds only the in-frame ones, with some missing. The sample contains about 580,000 clones, roughly 98% of which appear only once. This CDR3 contains 14 residues. V lost 4 bases, J lost 5 bases, and 11 bases lay in between. The germline gives CDR1 SEHNR, CDR2 FQNEAQ (reference sequence). Naive CD8 cells, CD45RO-negative and positively selected for CCR7, excluded terminally differentiated effector memory CD45RA+ cells. All donors were Caucasian adults living in Nashville, Tennessee.

The TCR sequence derives from a man younger than 40 in good health. The rearrangement uses TRBV7-9 and TRBJ2-2; D perhaps matches TRBD1 (6 bases). Sequences were obtained from naive CD8+ T cells sorted from blood. The CDR3 bases are TGTGCCAGCAGCTCCTACAGGGAAACCGGGGAGCTGTTTTTT. It encodes CASSSYRETGELFF.